The 27 T cell receptor beta chains below were found in one sample sequenced in a study of blood T cells in healthy people across ages. Together with a sample-barcoded 5' primer, a J-beta primer mix was included in a second PCR lasting roughly 6 to 12 cycles. TCRdb called the 5' RACE reads again in MiXCR, with one record for every CDR3 protein. The sample records about 1.1 million distinct CDR3 sequences, about two fifths being singletons. The sequenced sample was blood. All receptors come from a man aged 18 to 30 in good health.

V usage is TRBV20-1 and J usage is TRBJ2-3; no definite D call. The CDR3 is 14 amino acids. V lost 4 bases, J lost 0 bases, and 11 bases lay in between. Germline V gene sequence: CDR1 DFQATT, CDR2 SNEGSKA (reference sequence). CDR3 in amino acids: CSAKIGSSTDTQYF. The CDR3, as DNA: TGCAGTGCTAAGATTGGCAGCAGCACAGATACGCAGTATTTT.

This clonotype was seen a handful of times. The chain has TRBV5-4 and TRBJ2-1, with D perhaps TRBD1 (5 bases). CDR3 length: 16 residues. Germline CDR1 SGHNT, CDR2 YYREEE (reference sequence). Trimming pared 5 bases from V and 8 bases from J, leaving 23 bases between. CDR3 in DNA: TGTGCCAGCAGTCTTGGACACAACCTGAAGATTGATGAGCAGTTCTTC. Translating gives CASSLGHNLKIDEQFF. Full variable domain (rest looked up from reference TRBV5-4 and TRBJ2-1): ETGVTQSPTHLIKTRGQQVTLRCSSQSGHNTVSWYQQALGQGPQFIFQYYREEENGRGNFPPRFSGLQFPNYSSELNVNALELDDSALYLCASSLGHNLKIDEQFFGPGTRLTVL.

The chain links TRBV7-2 to TRBJ1-2; the D is unclear. Between the trimmed V and J ends, which lost 0 bases and 2 bases, there was a span of 7 bases. The CDR3 consists of 14 residues. CDR1 is SGHTA, CDR2 FQGNSA, per germline. The CDR3, as DNA: TGTGCCAGCAGCTTAGCGGATCCAAACTATGGCTACACCTTC. This sequence encodes CASSLADPNYGYTF.

About this clonotype: An end of the junction does not agree with germline; a read error may underlie this. This chain uses TRBV12-3 or TRBV12-4 with TRBJ2-1; no definite D call. The CDR3 loop spans 12 amino acids. The CDR3 DNA is TGTGCCGGCAGAGAGACAAGCAATGAGCAGTTCTTC. Its translation is CAGRETSNEQFF.

This clonotype was seen more than once but under ten times. The CDR3 nucleotides are TGTGCCAGCAGCCCAGAGGAACCGAGCTCTGGGGCCAACGTCCTGACTTTC. It codes for CASSPEEPSSGANVLTF. This chain joins TRBV7-6 and TRBJ2-6; unclear D gene. Per the germline V gene, CDR1 is SGHVS and CDR2 is FNYEAQ. The V end lost 5 bases, the J end lost 0 bases, and 14 bases lay between the germline ends. There are 17 residues in the CDR3. Based on the CDR3 plus reference TRBV7-6 and TRBJ2-6, the full variable domain is GAGVSQSPRYKVTKRGQDVALRCDPISGHVSLYWYRQALGQGPEFLTYFNYEAQQDKSGLPNDRFSAERPEGSISTLTIQRTEQRDSAMYRCASSPEEPSSGANVLTFGAGSRLTVL.

A word on this clonotype: The junction departs from the called germline gene at one end, perhaps through a read error. The chain links TRBV6-4 to TRBJ2-1, with TRBD1 identical over 8 bases. The germline V gene has CDR1 MRHNA and CDR2 SNTAGT. The CDR3 consists of 16 residues. This CDR3 is CAGSDSMSGGLPKQFF. CDR3 nucleotide sequence: TGTGCCGGCAGTGACTCGATGTCAGGGGGCTTACCGAAGCAGTTCTTC.

This CDR3 is CASMGRDSQETQYF. As DNA, the CDR3 is TGTGCCAGCATGGGTAGGGACTCCCAAGAGACCCAGTACTTC. This rearrangement joins TRBV28 to TRBJ2-5; D is perhaps TRBD2 (6 bases). CDR3 length: 14 amino acids. V dropped 7 bases and J dropped 1 base, with 13 bases sitting between them. CDR1 MDHEN and CDR2 SYDVKM come from the germline V gene. Full variable domain (missing parts from reference TRBV28 and TRBJ2-5): DVKVTQSSRYLVKRTGEKVFLECVQDMDHENMFWYRQDPGLGLRLIYFSYDVKMKEKGDIPEGYSVSREKKERFSLILESASTNQTSMYLCASMGRDSQETQYFGPGTRLLVL.

The chain links TRBV20-1 to TRBJ2-1, with 7 positions matching TRBD1. Germline CDR1 reads DFQATT; CDR2 reads SNEGSKA (reference sequence). V lost 3 bases and J lost 12; bases outside the gene matches: 14. The length of the CDR3 is 14 residues. The CDR3 coding sequence is TGCAGTGCTAGGGGCAGGGGGTCTGGGGAAGGGCAGTTCTTC. Its protein is CSARGRGSGEGQFF.

Many counts were recorded for this clonotype. The chain has TRBV4-3 and TRBJ2-7; D remains ambiguous. V was trimmed by 0 bases and J by 2 bases, leaving 5 bases between them. Germline lookup yields CDR1 LGHNA and CDR2 YSLEER. The CDR3 is 13 residues long. Here the CDR3 DNA reads TGCGCCAGCAGCCAAGACAGAACCTACGAGCAGTACTTC. Residues: CASSQDRTYEQYF.

The chain joins TRBV20-1 to TRBJ2-1, with D perhaps given as TRBD1 or TRBD2 (5 bases each). Trimming stripped 4 bases from V and 6 bases from J, with 19 bases between. The CDR3 sequence is 15 residues long. In germline, CDR1 is DFQATT, CDR2 SNEGSKA (reference sequence). CDR3 region: CSATTLRGGSNEQFF. CDR3 nucleotides: TGCAGTGCTACGACCTTGAGGGGTGGGTCCAATGAGCAGTTCTTC.

The rearrangement uses TRBV7-9 and TRBJ1-1; no reliable D call. CDR1 and CDR2 (germline): SEHNR, FQNEAQ (reference sequence). V was clipped by 1 base and J by 5 bases, with 11 bases between them. CDR3 length: 14 residues. The CDR3: CASSLGAGKTEAFF. The CDR3 DNA sequence: TGTGCCAGCAGCTTAGGGGCAGGAAAGACTGAAGCTTTCTTT.

This sequence joins TRBV27 and TRBJ1-2; D is unresolved. V lost 3 bases and J lost 3, with 11 bases in between. The CDR3 spans 14 residues. CDR1 is MNHEY and CDR2 is SMNVEV in the germline V gene (reference sequence). The CDR3 sequence is CASSFQANYYGYTF. In nucleotides, the CDR3 is TGTGCCAGCAGTTTCCAGGCCAATTACTATGGCTACACCTTC.

This clonotype was found a few times. The rearrangement joins TRBV14 to TRBJ2-1; D perhaps matches TRBD1 (7 bases). Germline V CDR1 and CDR2: SGHDN, FVKESK. This CDR3 comprises 15 residues. V shed 2 bases and J shed 4 bases, with 12 bases lying between them. CDR3 sequence (DNA): TGTGCCAGCAGCCAACGCGGGACAGTATACAATGAGCAGTTCTTC. It encodes CASSQRGTVYNEQFF.

Notes on this clonotype: This may come from a read error, since a much larger clone is one base off. V is TRBV6-5 and J is TRBJ2-3; 7 nucleotides align to TRBD2. J lost 8 bases, V lost 2 bases, and 13 bases had no gene match. Germline CDR1 is MNHEY and CDR2 is SVGAGI. The CDR3 runs 16 residues. In nucleotides, the CDR3 is TGTGCCAGCAGTTACCGGGGAGGGAACAGTGCAGGTACGCAGTATTTT. As protein: CASSYRGGNSAGTQYF.

This rearrangement joins TRBV4-2 to TRBJ2-5; D may correspond to TRBD1 or TRBD2 (5 bases each). Germline CDR1 reads LGHNA; CDR2 reads YNFKEQ. The CDR3 is 15 amino acids. V lost 0 bases and J 0 bases, leaving 8 bases between the germline ends. The CDR3 region is CASSQEGTYQETQYF. DNA of the CDR3: TGTGCCAGCAGCCAAGAGGGGACGTACCAAGAGACCCAGTACTTC.

A few counts support this clonotype. The rearrangement links TRBV7-3 to TRBJ2-5; TRBD1 might be the D (6 bases). Germline V lookup: CDR1 SGHTA, CDR2 FQGTGA. V lost 6 bases to trimming and J lost 5 bases, with 19 bases between them. The CDR3 is 15 residues long. The chain's CDR3 is CASSPNSNQGETQYF. Written as DNA, the CDR3 is TGTGCCAGCAGTCCTAATTCCAACCAGGGGGAGACCCAGTACTTC.

The chain recombines TRBV12-3 or TRBV12-4 with TRBJ1-1; 8 nucleotides line up with TRBD1. The CDR3 contains 14 residues. V trimming: 5 bases; J trimming: 5 bases; junction bases outside the gene matches: 7. As DNA, the CDR3 is TGTGCCAGCAGTCCCCGACAGGGGCGGACTGAAGCTTTCTTT. Translating gives CASSPRQGRTEAFF.

The table lists this clonotype with a few counts. The CDR3 DNA reads as TGCGCCAGCAGCCAAGAGCTGGGGAACACCGGGGAGCTGTTTTTT. Residues: CASSQELGNTGELFF. The chain joins TRBV4-3 to TRBJ2-2; D remains ambiguous. CDR1 is LGHNA, CDR2 YSLEER, per germline. This CDR3 contains 15 residues. The V and J ends lost 0 bases and 1 base respectively, with 6 bases between them.

This clonotype has a handful of counts. The chain carries TRBV27 and TRBJ2-2; D is unclear. This CDR3 contains 14 residues. In germline, CDR1 is MNHEY, CDR2 SMNVEV (reference sequence). Trimming took 7 bases from V and 4 from J, leaving 13 bases between them. The CDR3 nucleotides read TGTGCCAGCAACACGTGGGGAACCACCGGGGAGCTGTTTTTT. Protein sequence: CASNTWGTTGELFF.

This clonotype was counted a few times. V is TRBV6-5 and J is TRBJ1-6; D is perhaps TRBD1 (6 bases). CDR3 length: 14 residues. V lost 5 bases and J 7 bases, leaving 12 bases between the germline ends. Germline-derived CDR1 and CDR2 are MNHEY and SVGAGI. The DNA for the CDR3 is TGTGCCAGCAGTACTACAGGGATCAATTCACCCCTCCACTTT. Protein: CASSTTGINSPLHF.

The V call is TRBV14, the J call TRBJ1-5; the D gene is possibly TRBD1 (6 bases). V lost 11 bases and J 1 base, leaving 24 bases between the germline ends. CDR1 SGHDN and CDR2 FVKESK come from the germline V gene. The CDR3 is 17 amino acids. The CDR3 sequence is CARKGGRVRMSNQPQHF. The CDR3 DNA is TGTGCCCGAAAAGGGGGGAGGGTAAGAATGAGCAATCAGCCCCAGCATTTT.

This clonotype was picked up a small number of times. The J gene is TRBJ2-3, the V gene TRBV27; a possible D gene is TRBD2 (6 bases). The germline V gene encodes CDR1 MNHEY and CDR2 SMNVEV (reference sequence). Trimming cost V 3 bases and J 14 bases, with 24 bases left between them. CDR3 size: 15 residues. The CDR3 nucleotides are TGTGCCAGCAGTTTGGCGGGGCGGGGCTCGCCTTTTCTGTATTTT. The encoded protein is CASSLAGRGSPFLYF.

This clonotype was recorded a few times. This chain links TRBV29-1 with TRBJ2-1; tentative D call: TRBD1 (6 bases). V lost 7 bases and J 9 bases, leaving 22 bases between the germline ends. The CDR3 sequence is 14 residues long. Germline-derived CDR1 and CDR2 are SQVTM and ANQGSEA. The DNA of the CDR3 is TGCAGCGCCCTGGACAGAGGATCAGGTGGTGAGCAGTTCTTC. Protein product: CSALDRGSGGEQFF.

This chain connects TRBV28 to TRBJ1-5; tentatively, D is TRBD1 (5 bases). CDR1 is MDHEN, CDR2 SYDVKM, per germline. With 8 bases removed from V and 1 base from J, the gap between germline ends came to 9 bases. The CDR3 is made up of 13 amino acids. The CDR3 here is CASGGRSNQPQHF. In DNA form, the CDR3 reads TGTGCCAGCGGGGGAAGGAGCAATCAGCCCCAGCATTTT.

The genes are TRBV6-5 and TRBJ2-3, with a possible D match to TRBD2 (5 bases). CDR3 length: 14 amino acids. V lost 0 bases to trimming and J lost 1 base, with 5 bases between them. The germline gives CDR1 MNHEY, CDR2 SVGAGI. The CDR3 DNA is TGTGCCAGCAGTTACTCGGACTGCACAGATACGCAGTATTTT. Its protein product is CASSYSDCTDTQYF.

This clonotype has a handful of counts. This chain links TRBV4-3 with TRBJ2-3; D not resolved. CDR1 is LGHNA, CDR2 YSLEER, per germline. The CDR3 extends over 15 amino acids. Trimming took 6 bases from V and 0 from J, leaving 13 bases between them. DNA of the CDR3: TGCGCCAGCAGGAAAGGGCAGATTAGCACAGATACGCAGTATTTT. Translating it yields CASRKGQISTDTQYF.

V is TRBV20-1 and J is TRBJ2-5; 7 bases are a match to TRBD1. The J call is uncertain, as TRBJ2-7 better fits the DNA end. The germline gives CDR1 DFQATT, CDR2 SNEGSKA (reference sequence). The CDR3 length is 14 residues. Here the CDR3 DNA reads TGCAGTGCTAGAGGGAACAGGGGATACTACGAGCAGTACTTC. This sequence encodes CSARGNRGYYEQYF.